This T cell receptor beta chain was observed in a study of breast tumors, draining lymph nodes, adjacent tissues. Axillary draining lymph nodes of breast cancer patients supplied the node samples. This clonotype was recorded at least ten times. Germline V gives CDR1 ENHRY, CDR2 SYGVKD. This CDR3 has 16 residues. J was trimmed by 2 bases and V by 6 bases; bases with no gene match: 10. TCRdb processed the multiplex PCR reads anew with MiXCR; each CDR3 protein has one entry. The sample has roughly 110,000 distinct CDR3 sequences, approximately 28% seen once. This TCR was sampled from a female donor with breast cancer. Some clones in this sample may be carry-over from other donors' samples. The chain employs TRBV10-3 and TRBJ1-2, with 9 bases fitting TRBD1. Sequencing was done on a sample of axillary lymph node tissue. In DNA form, the CDR3 reads TGTGCCATCAGGTCGGACAGGGGAAATTCGAACTATGGCTACACCTTC. The encoded protein is CAIRSDRGNSNYGYTF.